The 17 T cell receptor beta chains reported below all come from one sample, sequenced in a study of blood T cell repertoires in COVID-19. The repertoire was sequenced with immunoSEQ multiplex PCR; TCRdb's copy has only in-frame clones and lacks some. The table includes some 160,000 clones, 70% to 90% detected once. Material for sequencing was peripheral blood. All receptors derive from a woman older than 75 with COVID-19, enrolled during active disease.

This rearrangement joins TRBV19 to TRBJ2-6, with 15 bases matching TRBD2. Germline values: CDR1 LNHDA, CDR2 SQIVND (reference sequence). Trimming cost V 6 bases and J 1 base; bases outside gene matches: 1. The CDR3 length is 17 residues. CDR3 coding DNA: TGTGCCAGTAGGGGACTAGCGGGAGGTTCTGGGGCCAACGTCCTGACTTTC. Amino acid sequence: CASRGLAGGSGANVLTF.

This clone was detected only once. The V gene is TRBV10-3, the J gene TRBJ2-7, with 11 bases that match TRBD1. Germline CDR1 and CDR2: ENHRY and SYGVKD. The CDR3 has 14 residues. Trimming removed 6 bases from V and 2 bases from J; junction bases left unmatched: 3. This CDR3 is CAISLGQGAYEQYF. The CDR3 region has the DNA TGTGCCATCAGCCTGGGACAGGGGGCCTACGAGCAGTACTTC.

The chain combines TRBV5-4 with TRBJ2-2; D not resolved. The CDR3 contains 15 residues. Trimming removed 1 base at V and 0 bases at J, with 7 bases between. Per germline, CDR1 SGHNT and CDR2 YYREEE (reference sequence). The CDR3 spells CASSLSQANTGELFF. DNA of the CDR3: TGTGCCAGCAGCTTGAGTCAGGCGAACACCGGGGAGCTGTTTTTT.

The chain's CDR3 is CASSPPSRGPGTDTQYF. The CDR3 bases are TGTGCCAGCTCACCACCGTCGCGGGGGCCGGGCACAGATACGCAGTATTTT. V gene TRBV18 combines with J gene TRBJ2-3; tentative D call: TRBD2 (7 bases). The CDR3 contains 17 residues. V dropped 0 bases and J dropped 1 base, with 14 bases sitting between them. CDR1 and CDR2 (germline): KGHSH, LQKENI.

CDR3 sequence (DNA): TGTGCCAGCAGCTTAGCGGGACAGGGCTTAGAAAAACTGTTTTTT. Translation gives CASSLAGQGLEKLFF. The chain is built from TRBV7-2 and TRBJ1-4, with 9 bases fitting TRBD1. With 0 bases clipped from V and 8 bases from J, the junction kept 4 bases outside the gene matches. Germline-derived CDR1 and CDR2 are SGHTA and FQGNSA. CDR3 size: 15 residues. The variable domain in full, with the rest retrieved from reference TRBV7-2 and TRBJ1-4, is GAGVSQSPSNKVTEKGKDVELRCDPISGHTALYWYRQSLGQGLEFLIYFQGNSAPDKSGLPSDRFSAERTGGSVSTLTIQRTQQEDSAVYLCASSLAGQGLEKLFFGSGTQLSVL.

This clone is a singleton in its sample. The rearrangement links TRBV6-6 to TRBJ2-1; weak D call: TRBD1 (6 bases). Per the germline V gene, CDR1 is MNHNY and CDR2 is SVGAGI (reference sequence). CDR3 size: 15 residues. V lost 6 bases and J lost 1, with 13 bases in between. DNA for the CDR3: TGTGCCAGCAGCTCCTTCGACAGGTCCTACAATGAGCAGTTCTTC. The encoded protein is CASSSFDRSYNEQFF.

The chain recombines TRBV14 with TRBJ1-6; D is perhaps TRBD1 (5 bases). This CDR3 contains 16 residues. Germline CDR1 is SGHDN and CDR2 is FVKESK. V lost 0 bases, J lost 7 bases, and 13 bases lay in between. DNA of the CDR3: TGTGCCAGCAGCCAAGAGAGGGGACGGGGGAATTCACCCCTCCACTTT. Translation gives CASSQERGRGNSPLHF.

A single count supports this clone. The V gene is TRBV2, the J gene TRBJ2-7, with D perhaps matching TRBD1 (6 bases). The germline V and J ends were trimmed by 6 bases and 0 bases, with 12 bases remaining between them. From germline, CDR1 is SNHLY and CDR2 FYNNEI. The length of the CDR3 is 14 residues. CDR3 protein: CASRRDRNSYEQYF. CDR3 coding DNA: TGTGCCAGCAGGCGAGACAGGAACTCCTACGAGCAGTACTTC.

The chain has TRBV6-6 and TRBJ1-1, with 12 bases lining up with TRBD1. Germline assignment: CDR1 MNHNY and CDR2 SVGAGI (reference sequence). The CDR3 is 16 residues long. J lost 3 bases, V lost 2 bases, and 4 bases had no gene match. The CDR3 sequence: CASSYGTGGGYTEAFF. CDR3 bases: TGTGCCAGCAGTTACGGGACAGGGGGCGGGTACACTGAAGCTTTCTTT.

The CDR3 loop reads CASSDLTKGPYEQYF. The CDR3 DNA is TGTGCCAGCAGTGACCTTACGAAGGGGCCCTACGAGCAGTACTTC. The chain combines TRBV25-1 with TRBJ2-7, with D possibly matching TRBD1 (5 bases). The CDR3 is 15 residues long. Deletions cut 3 bases from V and 2 bases from J, with 14 bases between. The germline gives CDR1 MGHDK, CDR2 SYGVNS.

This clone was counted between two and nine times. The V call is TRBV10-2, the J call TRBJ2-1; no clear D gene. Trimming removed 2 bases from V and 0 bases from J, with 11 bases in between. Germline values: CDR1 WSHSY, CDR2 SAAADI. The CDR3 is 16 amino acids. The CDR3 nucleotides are TGCGCCAGCAGTGAGCTAGGATCGTTCTCCTACAATGAGCAGTTCTTC. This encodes CASSELGSFSYNEQFF.

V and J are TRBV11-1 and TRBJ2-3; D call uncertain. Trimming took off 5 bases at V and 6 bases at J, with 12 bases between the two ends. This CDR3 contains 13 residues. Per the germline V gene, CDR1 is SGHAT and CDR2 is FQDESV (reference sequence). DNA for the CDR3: TGTGCCAGCAGCCAGCGCCCTTTGGATACGCAGTATTTT. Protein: CASSQRPLDTQYF.

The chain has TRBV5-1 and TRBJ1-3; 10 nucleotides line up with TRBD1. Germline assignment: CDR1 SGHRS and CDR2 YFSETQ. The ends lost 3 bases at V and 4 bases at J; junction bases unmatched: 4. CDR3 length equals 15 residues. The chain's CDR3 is CASSWDRGFGNTIYF. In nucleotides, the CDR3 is TGCGCCAGCAGCTGGGACAGGGGCTTCGGAAACACCATATATTTT.

CDR3: CASTVTSGRIHEQYF. The CDR3 nucleotides are TGTGCCAGCACCGTGACTAGCGGGAGAATTCACGAGCAGTACTTC. J is TRBJ2-7 and V is TRBV28, with TRBD2 identical over 12 bases. The CDR3 sequence is 15 residues long. Germline loops: CDR1 MDHEN, CDR2 SYDVKM. The ends lost 7 bases at V and 5 bases at J; junction bases unmatched: 9.

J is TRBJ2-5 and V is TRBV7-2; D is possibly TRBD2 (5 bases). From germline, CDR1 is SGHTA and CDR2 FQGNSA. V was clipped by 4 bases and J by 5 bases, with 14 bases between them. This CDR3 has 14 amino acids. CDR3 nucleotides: TGTGCCAGCAGCTCGCAACTAGTGTACGAGACCCAGTACTTC. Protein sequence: CASSSQLVYETQYF. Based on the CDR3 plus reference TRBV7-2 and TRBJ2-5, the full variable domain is GAGVSQSPSNKVTEKGKDVELRCDPISGHTALYWYRQSLGQGLEFLIYFQGNSAPDKSGLPSDRFSAERTGGSVSTLTIQRTQQEDSAVYLCASSSQLVYETQYFGPGTRLLVL.

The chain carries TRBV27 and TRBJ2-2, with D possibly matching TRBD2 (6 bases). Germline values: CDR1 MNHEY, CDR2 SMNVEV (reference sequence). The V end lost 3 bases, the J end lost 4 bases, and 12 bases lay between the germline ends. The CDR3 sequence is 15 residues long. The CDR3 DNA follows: TGTGCCAGCAGTTTGGGACTCTGGGGCACCGGGGAGCTGTTTTTT. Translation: CASSLGLWGTGELFF.

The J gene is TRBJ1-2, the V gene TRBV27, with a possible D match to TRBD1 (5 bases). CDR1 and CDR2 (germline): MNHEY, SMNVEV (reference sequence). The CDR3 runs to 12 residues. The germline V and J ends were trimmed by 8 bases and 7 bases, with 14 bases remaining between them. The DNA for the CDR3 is TGTGCCAGCGGGTCTCGGGGGGTTGGCTACACCTTC. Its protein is CASGSRGVGYTF.